Below, 16 T cell receptor beta chains from the same sample are listed, as sequenced in a study of T cells after yellow fever vaccination. TCRdb re-analysed the 5' RACE reads in MiXCR, keeping a single row per CDR3 protein. Of 300,000 to 350,000 distinct CDR3 sequences listed, over 3.5% were seen once; the top ten hold approximately 19%. Material: PBMCs, obtained 15 days after the yellow fever booster vaccination. These receptors were obtained from a man younger than 30 who received the YFV17D yellow fever vaccine.

This chain joins TRBV29-1 and TRBJ2-2; weak D call: TRBD1 (5 bases). CDR1 is SQVTM and CDR2 is ANQGSEA in the germline V gene. V was trimmed by 7 bases and J by 3 bases, leaving 9 bases between them. The CDR3 consists of 12 residues. Written as DNA, the CDR3 is TGCAGCGGTAAAGGGGACACCGGGGAGCTGTTTTTT. It yields the protein CSGKGDTGELFF.

The rearrangement uses TRBV3-1 and TRBJ2-1, with no clear D. Trimming took off 0 bases at V and 5 bases at J, with 11 bases between the two ends. The germline V gene encodes CDR1 LGHDT and CDR2 YNNKEL (reference sequence). The CDR3 length is 15 residues. CDR3: CASSQDLGRDNEQFF. CDR3 nucleotide sequence: TGTGCCAGCAGCCAAGATCTCGGACGCGACAATGAGCAGTTCTTC.

This clonotype has a handful of counts. The J gene is TRBJ1-3, the V gene TRBV2; no clear D. V was clipped by 2 bases and J by 1 base, with 9 bases between them. Germline V gives CDR1 SNHLY, CDR2 FYNNEI. The CDR3 consists of 15 residues. The CDR3 is CASSEQAISGNTIYF. CDR3 nucleotides: TGTGCCAGCAGTGAACAGGCGATATCTGGAAACACCATATATTTT.

This clonotype was counted ten times or more. The chain has TRBV7-9 and TRBJ2-7; either TRBD1 or TRBD2 may supply D (6 bases each). The V and J ends lost 8 bases and 5 bases respectively, with 10 bases between them. The germline V gene has CDR1 SEHNR and CDR2 FQNEAQ (reference sequence). The CDR3 is 11 residues long. The CDR3 loop reads CASERGDEQYF. Here the CDR3 DNA reads TGTGCCAGCGAAAGGGGGGACGAGCAGTACTTC.

This clonotype has at least ten counts. The chain links TRBV7-9 to TRBJ2-1; D is undetermined. Germline CDR1 is SEHNR and CDR2 is FQNEAQ (reference sequence). V dropped 6 bases and J dropped 4 bases, with 7 bases sitting between them. The CDR3 is 12 amino acids. The DNA for the CDR3 is TGTGCCAGCAGGGACGGATACAATGAGCAGTTCTTC. Translated, it gives CASRDGYNEQFF.

Ten or more counts support this clonotype. At one end the junction does not follow the germline gene, possibly because of a read error. The rearrangement joins TRBV20-1 to TRBJ2-3, with 9 nucleotides matching TRBD1. This CDR3 spans 10 amino acids. Looked up from germline, CDR1 is DFQATT and CDR2 is SNEGSKA (reference sequence). CDR3 nucleotides: TGCAGTGTGACGGGACAGGGTTCCTTATTT. Its protein is CSVTGQGSLF.

J is TRBJ2-3 and V is TRBV3-1, with D possibly matching TRBD1 (6 bases). Germline values: CDR1 LGHDT, CDR2 YNNKEL (reference sequence). This CDR3 is 14 amino acids long. Trimming took off 1 base at V and 4 bases at J, with 9 bases between the two ends. CDR3 DNA: TGTGCCAGCAGCCAAGTAACAGGGCCAGATACGCAGTATTTT. Translation gives CASSQVTGPDTQYF.

There are many counts of this clonotype. The gene calls are TRBV4-1 and TRBJ1-2; D not certain. Germline V lookup: CDR1 MGHRA, CDR2 YSYEKL. The CDR3 is made up of 16 amino acids. V was cut by 1 base and J by 8 bases, with 20 bases left in between. The CDR3 DNA is TGCGCCAGCAGCCAAGGGTTGAAGGGCCCTGGCCGCGGCTACACCTTC. It yields the protein CASSQGLKGPGRGYTF.

Ten or more counts support this clonotype. The chain recombines TRBV4-2 with TRBJ2-7, with 9 bases aligning to TRBD1. The CDR3 has 15 amino acids. Trimming cost V 5 bases and J 3 bases; bases outside gene matches: 8. Germline-derived CDR1 and CDR2 are LGHNA and YNFKEQ. Here the CDR3 reads CASSKPGQGLYEQYF. DNA for the CDR3: TGTGCCAGCAGCAAGCCGGGACAGGGCCTCTACGAGCAGTACTTC.

This clonotype was observed at least ten times. This sequence joins TRBV7-2 and TRBJ2-3; D not resolved. The CDR3 is made up of 17 amino acids. Per the germline V gene, CDR1 is SGHTA and CDR2 is FQGNSA. V was clipped by 5 bases and J by 2 bases, with 20 bases between them. The DNA for the CDR3 is TGTGCCAGCAGCCTGCAGCTTTTGGGCGGTCTCACAGATACGCAGTATTTT. Translation: CASSLQLLGGLTDTQYF.

This clonotype turned up a few times. The genes are TRBV6-6 and TRBJ1-2; D uncertain. CDR1 and CDR2 from the germline V gene are MNHNY and SVGAGI (reference sequence). V lost 4 bases, J lost 8 bases, and 20 bases lay in between. The CDR3 runs 15 residues. In nucleotides, the CDR3 is TGTGCCAGCAGTTCACTACCAAGATTGCCGCGCGGCTACACCTTC. Its translation is CASSSLPRLPRGYTF.

This clonotype was counted a few times. The chain is built from TRBV28 and TRBJ2-5, with TRBD2 matching over 7 bases. The trim removed 7 bases at V and 4 bases at J, leaving 15 bases unmatched. The V gene's germline CDR1 is MDHEN and CDR2 SYDVKM. This CDR3 region has 16 residues. DNA of the CDR3: TGTGCCAGCATTCCAGCGGGACTTATGACGCGAGAGACCCAGTACTTC. Its translation: CASIPAGLMTRETQYF.

The gene calls are TRBV6-6 and TRBJ2-2, with D perhaps matching TRBD1 (5 bases). The CDR3 runs 18 residues. The V end was cut by 2 bases, the J end by 4 bases, with 20 bases between. The germline gives CDR1 MNHNY, CDR2 SVGAGI (reference sequence). The CDR3 nucleotides are TGTGCCAGCAGTTACCCGGGTGAGGTGGGGCTCGGCACCGGGGAGCTGTTTTTT. It specifies CASSYPGEVGLGTGELFF.

The table lists this clonotype with many counts. DNA of the CDR3: TGTGCCAGCAGTTCTAATAGCAATCAGCCCCAGCATTTT. Residues: CASSSNSNQPQHF. V gene TRBV6-5 combines with J gene TRBJ1-5; D is ambiguous. V was shortened by 4 bases and J by 0 bases, with 4 bases between the two germline ends. The germline V gene encodes CDR1 MNHEY and CDR2 SVGAGI. This CDR3 has 13 residues.

The J gene is TRBJ2-4, the V gene TRBV2; D could derive from TRBD1 or TRBD2 (5 bases each). Trimming removed 8 bases from V and 7 bases from J, with 21 bases in between. CDR1 SNHLY and CDR2 FYNNEI come from the germline V gene. This CDR3 contains 15 residues. The CDR3 spells CASSGSGPIRNIQYF. The CDR3 DNA follows: TGTGCCAGCTCCGGTTCGGGACCCATCAGGAACATTCAGTACTTC.

V gene TRBV5-1 combines with J gene TRBJ1-5, with D possibly matching TRBD1 (5 bases). The CDR3 has 14 residues. Germline CDR1 reads SGHRS; CDR2 reads YFSETQ. V was cut by 0 bases and J by 4 bases, with 8 bases left in between. This CDR3 is CASSLEGINQPQHF. As DNA, the CDR3 is TGCGCCAGCAGCTTGGAGGGGATAAATCAGCCCCAGCATTTT.